The present T cell receptor (beta chain) was sequenced within a study of T cells expressing NK-cell markers. TCRdb reanalyzed the 5' RACE reads and collapses them to one entry per CDR3 protein, without DNA. In all, the sample yields approximately 420,000 distinct CDR3 sequences. Germline-derived CDR1 and CDR2 are SQVTM and ANQGSEA. The CDR3 runs to 14 residues. The TCR originated in a woman aged 45-60 years in good health. The V call is TRBV29-1, the J call TRBJ2-2; TCRdb picks TRBD1, but there is no DNA to check that call. Sequencing was performed on blood T cells: a sorted CD56 or NKG2C T cell subset, CD4+ or CD8+ T cells, or bulk PBMC T cells (not recorded which). The CDR3: CSVAGGRWTGELFF.